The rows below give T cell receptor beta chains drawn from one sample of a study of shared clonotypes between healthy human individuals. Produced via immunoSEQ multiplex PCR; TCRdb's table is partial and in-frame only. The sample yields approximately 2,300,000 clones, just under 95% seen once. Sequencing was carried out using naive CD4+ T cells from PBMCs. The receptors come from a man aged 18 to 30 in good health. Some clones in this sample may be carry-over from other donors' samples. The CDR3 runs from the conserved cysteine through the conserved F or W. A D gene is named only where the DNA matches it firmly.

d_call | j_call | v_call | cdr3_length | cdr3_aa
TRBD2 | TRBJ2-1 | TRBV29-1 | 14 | CSVESLAGYNEQFF
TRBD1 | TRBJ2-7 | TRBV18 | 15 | CASSDRQGLWGEQYF
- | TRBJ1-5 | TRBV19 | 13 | CASSIVYGQPQHF
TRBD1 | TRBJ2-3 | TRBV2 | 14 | CASSTDRSTDTQYF
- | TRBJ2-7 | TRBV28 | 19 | CASSLMGRGEWTSRNEQYF
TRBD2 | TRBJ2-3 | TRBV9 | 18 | CASSVARGTRPGGDTQYF
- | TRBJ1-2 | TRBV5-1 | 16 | CASSLRPRDGLYGYTF
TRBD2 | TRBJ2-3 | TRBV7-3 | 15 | CASSYTSGTTDTQYF
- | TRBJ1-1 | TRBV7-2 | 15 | CASSLVGGGYTEAFF
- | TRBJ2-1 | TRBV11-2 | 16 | CASSLLVGLSDNEQFF
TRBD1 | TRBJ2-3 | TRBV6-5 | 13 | CASSANRGATQYF
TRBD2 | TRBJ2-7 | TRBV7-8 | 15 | CASSPVRTRAYEQYF
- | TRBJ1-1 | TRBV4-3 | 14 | CASSQVHWGTEAFF
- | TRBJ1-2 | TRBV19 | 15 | CASSIPNSGLYGYTF
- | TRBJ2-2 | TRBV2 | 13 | CASRTGVSGELFF
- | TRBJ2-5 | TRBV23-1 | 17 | CASSHLLCDGHEETQYF
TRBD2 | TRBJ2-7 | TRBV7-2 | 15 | CASIPSPRERHEQYF
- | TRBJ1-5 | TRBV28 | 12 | CASSGGNQPQHF
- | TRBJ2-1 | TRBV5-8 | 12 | CAILLRLHEQFF
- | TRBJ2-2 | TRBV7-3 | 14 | CASSLGFMAGELFF
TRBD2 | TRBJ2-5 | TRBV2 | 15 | CASSAGTSGQETQYF
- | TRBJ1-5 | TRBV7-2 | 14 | CASSLGQTPTPQHF
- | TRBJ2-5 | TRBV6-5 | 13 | CATRIGGVETQYF
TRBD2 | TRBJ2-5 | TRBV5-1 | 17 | CASSPRASGGRQETQYF
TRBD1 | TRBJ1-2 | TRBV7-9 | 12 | CASSVTGEGYTF
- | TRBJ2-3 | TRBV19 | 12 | CASSIVRETQYF
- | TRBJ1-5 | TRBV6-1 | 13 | CASSEESPQPQHF
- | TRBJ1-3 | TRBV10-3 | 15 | CAISESGRGGNTIYF
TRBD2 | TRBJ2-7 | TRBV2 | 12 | CASSPTGGVQYF
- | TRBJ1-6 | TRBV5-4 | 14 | CASSPRDGNSPLHF
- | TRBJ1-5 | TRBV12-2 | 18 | CASRKGQGAAGVIQPQHF
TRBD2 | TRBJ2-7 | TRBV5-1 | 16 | CATATGTSGPYYEQYF
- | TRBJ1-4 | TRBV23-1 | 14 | CASPRTEFNEKLFF
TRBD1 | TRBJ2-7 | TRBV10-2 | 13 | CASGGQGIDEQYF
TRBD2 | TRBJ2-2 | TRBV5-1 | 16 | CASSSGTSLNTGELFF
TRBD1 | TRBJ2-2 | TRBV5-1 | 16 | CASSLAGTGNTGELFF
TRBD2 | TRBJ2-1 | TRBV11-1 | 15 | CASSLGPAGYNEQFF
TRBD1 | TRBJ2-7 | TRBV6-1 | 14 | CASSPGTGIYEQYF
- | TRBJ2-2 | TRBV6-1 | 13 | CASTQGAPGELFF
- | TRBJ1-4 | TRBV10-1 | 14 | CASSESLARSRLFF
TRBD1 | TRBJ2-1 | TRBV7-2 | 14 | CASSRDRVGNEQFF
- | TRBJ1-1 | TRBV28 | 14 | CASPRGLKNTEAFF
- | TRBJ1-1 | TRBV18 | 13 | CASSPDVNTEAFF
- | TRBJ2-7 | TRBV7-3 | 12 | CASRSPPDEQYF
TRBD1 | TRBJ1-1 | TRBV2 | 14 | CASRNRGPNTEAFF
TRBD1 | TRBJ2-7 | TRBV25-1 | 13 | CASSDGQGDEQYF